This TCR beta chain was sequenced during a study of metastatic and nonmetastatic thyroid tumors. Study as a whole: Malignant thyroid and benign thyroid patients provided blood and tumor or nodule tissue whose repertoires were compared.

TCRdb re-called the PCR reads via MiXCR. The sample contains about 70,000 clones, 18% of which appear only once. Thyroid surgery was preceded by no treatment in any patient. Study-wide results and limits: It was reported that TCR beta diversity was significantly higher in malignant thyroid tumors than benign nodules, in blood and tumor.

Per germline, CDR1 MNHNS and CDR2 SASEGT. V gave up 1 base and J gave up 0 bases; unmatched junction bases: 5. This CDR3 region has 17 residues. This clone turned up a few times. Antigen unknown. The source material was blood. The sequence was collected from a female donor with papillary thyroid cancer or a benign thyroid nodule (not recorded which). Some clones in this sample may be carry-over from other donors' samples. The chain joins TRBV6-1 to TRBJ2-4; 8 bases agree with TRBD1. CDR3 amino acids: CASSEGDRFIAKNIQYF. CDR3 bases: TGTGCCAGCAGTGAAGGGGACAGGTTCATAGCCAAAAACATTCAGTACTTC.